The TCR beta chain described here comes from a study of blood T cell repertoires in COVID-19. Sequencing was performed with immunoSEQ multiplex PCR; in TCRdb, only in-frame clones are kept and a portion is missing. The data hold about 260,000 clones, with about 90% observed a single time. V gave up 4 bases and J gave up 4 bases; unmatched junction bases: 16. The CDR3 is made up of 20 amino acids. The germline gives CDR1 LGHNA, CDR2 YSLEER. The receptor was isolated from a woman between 40 and 55 years old who had recovered from COVID-19. J is TRBJ2-6 and V is TRBV4-3, with 10 bases lining up with TRBD1. The sequenced sample consisted of peripheral blood. CDR3 sequence reads: CASSRRTGGGGRGGANVLTF. The CDR3 DNA is TGCGCCAGCAGCCGCCGGACAGGGGGTGGAGGTCGGGGAGGGGCCAACGTCCTGACTTTC.